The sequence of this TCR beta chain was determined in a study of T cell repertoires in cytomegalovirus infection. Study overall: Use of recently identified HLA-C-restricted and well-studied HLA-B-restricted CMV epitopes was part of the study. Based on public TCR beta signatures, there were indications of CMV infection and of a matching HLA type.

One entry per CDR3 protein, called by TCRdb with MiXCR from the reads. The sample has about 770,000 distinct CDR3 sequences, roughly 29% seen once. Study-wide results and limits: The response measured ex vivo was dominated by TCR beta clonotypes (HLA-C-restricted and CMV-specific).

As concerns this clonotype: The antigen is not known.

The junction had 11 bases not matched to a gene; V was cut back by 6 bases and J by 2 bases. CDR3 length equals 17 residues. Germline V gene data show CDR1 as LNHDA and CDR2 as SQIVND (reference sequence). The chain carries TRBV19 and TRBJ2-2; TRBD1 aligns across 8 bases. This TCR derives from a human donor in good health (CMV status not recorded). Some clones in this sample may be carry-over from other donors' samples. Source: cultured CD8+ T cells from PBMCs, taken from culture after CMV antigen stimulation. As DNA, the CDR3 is TGTGCCAGTAGACGAAAAATTGGGACAGGAAACACCGGGGAGCTGTTTTTT. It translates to CASRRKIGTGNTGELFF.